The T cell receptor beta chain described here comes from a study of T-cell reconstitution after alpha-beta-depleted transplantation in children. This CDR3 is 14 amino acids long. J was trimmed by 4 bases and V by 1 base; bases with no gene match: 6. Germline CDR1 and CDR2: DFQATT and SNEGSKA (reference sequence). Using unique molecular identifiers, the investigators prepared the TCRbeta library. In TCRdb, the PCR reads were re-called with MiXCR into one record per CDR3 protein. The sample lists hundreds of thousands of distinct CDR3 sequences; under 15% were seen once. This clonotype was observed a handful of times.

The chain links TRBV20-1 to TRBJ2-7; 8 bases fit TRBD2. The specimen was PBMCs from the stem cell graft donor, collected from the stem cell graft. This TCR was recovered from a human donor who donated a stem cell graft to a child with combined immunodeficiency. The CDR3 bases are TGCAGTGCTAGAGCAGCGGGAGTCTTTTACGAGCAGTACTTC. This translates into CSARAAGVFYEQYF.